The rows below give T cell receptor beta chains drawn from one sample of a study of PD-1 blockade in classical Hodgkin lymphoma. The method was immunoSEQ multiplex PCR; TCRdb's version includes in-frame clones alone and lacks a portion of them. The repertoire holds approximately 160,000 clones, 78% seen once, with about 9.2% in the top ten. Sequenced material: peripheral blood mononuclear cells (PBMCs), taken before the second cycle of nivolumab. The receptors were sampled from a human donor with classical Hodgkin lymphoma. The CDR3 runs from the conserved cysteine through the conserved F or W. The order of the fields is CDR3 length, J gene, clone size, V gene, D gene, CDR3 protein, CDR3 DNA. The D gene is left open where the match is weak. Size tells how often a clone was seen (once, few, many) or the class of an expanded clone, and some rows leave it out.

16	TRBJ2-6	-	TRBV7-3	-	CASSLTRGSGANVLTF	TGTGCCAGCAGCTTAACAAGGGGCTCTGGGGCCAACGTCCTGACTTTC
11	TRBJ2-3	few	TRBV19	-	CASTWRDTQYF	TGTGCCAGTACTTGGAGGGATACGCAGTATTTT
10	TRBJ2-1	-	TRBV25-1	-	CASEYNEQFF	TGTGCCAGCGAGTATAATGAGCAGTTCTTC
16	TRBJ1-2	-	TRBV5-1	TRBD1	CASSSEPGTEDYGHTF	TGCGCCAGCAGCTCGGAGCCCGGGACAGAGGACTATGGCCACACCTTC
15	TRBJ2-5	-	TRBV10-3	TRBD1	CAISEGASWEETQYF	TGTGCCATCTCAGAGGGGGCTAGTTGGGAAGAGACCCAGTACTTC
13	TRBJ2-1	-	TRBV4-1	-	CASSQGAGNEQFF	TGCGCCAGCAGCCAAGGGGCAGGCAATGAGCAGTTCTTC
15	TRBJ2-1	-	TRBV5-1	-	CASSLLGGGGNEQFF	TGCGCCAGCAGCTTGTTAGGCGGTGGGGGCAATGAGCAGTTCTTC
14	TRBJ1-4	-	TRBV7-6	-	CASSLVSTNEKLFF	TGTGCCAGCAGCTTAGTTTCAACTAATGAAAAACTGTTTTTT
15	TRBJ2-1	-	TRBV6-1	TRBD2	CASTPTSGVFYEQFF	TGTGCCAGCACCCCGACTAGCGGGGTCTTTTATGAGCAGTTCTTC
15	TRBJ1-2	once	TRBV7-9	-	CASSPGGTPNQGYTF	TGTGCCAGCAGCCCTGGGGGTACCCCCAATCAAGGCTACACCTTC
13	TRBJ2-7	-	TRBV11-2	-	CASSFWGSYEQYF	TGTGCCAGCAGCTTCTGGGGGTCCTACGAGCAGTACTTC
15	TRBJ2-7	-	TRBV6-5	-	CASSAPRSGNYEQYF	TGTGCCAGCAGTGCCCCGCGCTCAGGGAACTACGAGCAGTACTTC
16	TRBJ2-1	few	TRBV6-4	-	CASSDSFVTSYNEQFF	TGTGCCAGCAGTGACTCTTTCGTGACTAGCTACAATGAGCAGTTCTTC
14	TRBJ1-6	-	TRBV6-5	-	CASSRTVTNSPLHF	TGTGCCAGCAGCCGGACGGTAACTAATTCACCCCTCCACTTT
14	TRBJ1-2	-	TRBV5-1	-	CASSLVGGDYGYTF	TGCGCCAGCAGCTTGGTTGGGGGGGACTATGGCTACACCTTC
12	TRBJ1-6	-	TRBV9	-	CASSVDNSPLHF	TGTGCCAGCAGCGTAGATAATTCACCCCTCCACTTT
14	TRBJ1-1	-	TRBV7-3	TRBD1	CASSTGQGGTEAFF	TGTGCCAGCAGCACTGGACAGGGAGGCACTGAAGCTTTCTTT
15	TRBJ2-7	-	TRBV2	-	CASSVGVGRAYEQYF	TGTGCCAGCAGTGTAGGCGTCGGACGGGCCTACGAGCAGTACTTC
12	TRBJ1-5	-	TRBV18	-	CASSPPGQPQHF	TGTGCCAGCTCACCACCCGGTCAGCCCCAGCATTTT
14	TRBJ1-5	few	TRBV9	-	CASSVDGSRQPQHF	TGTGCCAGCAGCGTAGACGGTTCTCGGCAGCCCCAGCATTTT
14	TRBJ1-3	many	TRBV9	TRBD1	CASSGDRGGNTIYF	TGTGCCAGCAGCGGGGACAGGGGTGGAAACACCATATATTTT
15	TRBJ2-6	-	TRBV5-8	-	CASSLGVSGANVLTF	TGTGCCAGCAGCTTGGGAGTCTCTGGGGCCAACGTCCTGACTTTC